The 25 T cell receptor beta chains presented below share a single source sample, sequenced in a study of kidney transplant recipient with SARS-CoV-2 infection. TCRdb itself ran the reads through MiXCR, one entry per CDR3 protein. The sample records approximately 250,000 distinct CDR3 sequences, more than 25% being singletons. This material consisted of a blood sample, taken at baseline and between days 110 and 120 from a kidney transplant recipient. The source is a male patient aged 25 to 39 who had COVID-19 and was a kidney transplant recipient. The graft donor may have contributed some T cells.

Concerning this clonotype: Just one base apart from a much larger clone, this may be a read error. This chain joins TRBV5-8 and TRBJ2-5; TRBD1 is a possible D gene (8 bases). From germline, CDR1 is SGHTS and CDR2 YDEGEE. This CDR3 spans 15 amino acids. The CDR3 DNA reads TGTGCCAGCAGCTTGGTTCAGGGGGCGCGGGAGACCCAGCACTTC. Residues: CASSLVQGARETQHF. The whole variable domain, filled in from reference TRBV5-8 and TRBJ2-5, reads EAGVTQSPTHLIKTRGQQATLRCSPISGHTSVYWYQQALGLGLQFLLWYDEGEERNRGNFPPRFSGRQFPNYSSELNVNALELEDSALYLCASSLVQGARETQHFGPGTRLLVL.

Remarks on this clonotype: A much larger clone is a single base away; this may be a read error. The V and J genes are TRBV6-6 and TRBJ2-2, with 11 bases matching TRBD2. J was trimmed by 0 bases and V by 2 bases; bases with no gene match: 2. From germline, CDR1 is MNHNY and CDR2 SVGAGI (reference sequence). The CDR3 has 17 amino acids. Here the CDR3 reads CASSYRTSGSNTGELFF. In DNA form, the CDR3 reads TGTGCCAGCAGTTACAGGACTAGCGGGTCGAACACCGGGGAGCTGTTTTTT.

This clonotype was recorded many times. This rearrangement joins TRBV5-8 to TRBJ1-5, with D hard to call. The germline CDR1 and CDR2 sequences are SGHTS and YDEGEE. This CDR3 comprises 15 residues. The V end was cut by 1 base, the J end by 6 bases, with 14 bases between. The CDR3 region is CASSLKRAVGQPQHF. For the CDR3, the DNA is TGTGCCAGCAGCTTGAAACGTGCTGTAGGTCAGCCCCAGCATTTT.

Remarks on this clonotype: One base away lies a much larger clone, so this may be a sequencing read error. The chain has TRBV5-6 and TRBJ1-2; no firm D call. V shed 7 bases and J shed 4 bases, with 23 bases lying between them. Germline lookup yields CDR1 SGHDT and CDR2 YYEEEE. CDR3 length: 16 amino acids. CDR3 amino acids: CASYRVNSRKAYGYTF. The CDR3 bases are TGTGCCAGCTATAGAGTCAATAGTCGAAAGGCCTATGGCTACACCTTC. The full variable domain, completed using reference TRBV5-6 and TRBJ1-2, is DAGVTQSPTHLIKTRGQQVTLRCSPKSGHDTVSWYQQALGQGPQFIFQYYEEEERQRGNFPDRFSGHQFPNYSSELNVNALLLGDSALYLCASYRVNSRKAYGYTFGSGTRLTVV.

A few counts support this clonotype. The rearrangement uses TRBV9 and TRBJ2-7; D unresolved. Trimming shortened V by 0 bases and J by 2 bases, and 15 bases separated the two germline ends. Germline V gene data show CDR1 as SGDLS and CDR2 as YYNGEE. CDR3 length: 16 amino acids. This chain's CDR3 is CASSVDGSPQTYEQYF. For the CDR3, the DNA is TGTGCCAGCAGCGTAGATGGCAGCCCGCAGACCTACGAGCAGTACTTC.

As for this clonotype: This may come from a read error, since a much larger clone is one base off. Here the CDR3 reads CASVPDIFENQPQHF. For the CDR3, the DNA is TGTGCCAGTGTTCCTGATATTTTTGAGAATCAGCCCCAGCATTTT. The chain uses TRBV28 and TRBJ1-5; D unresolved. The CDR3 length is 15 residues. CDR1 and CDR2 (germline): MDHEN, SYDVKM. Trimming removed 9 bases from V and 4 bases from J, with 19 bases in between.

About this clonotype itself: The missing conserved phenylalanine or tryptophan at the end of this CDR3 makes a read error likely. The chain recombines TRBV7-2 with TRBJ1-1, with 7 bases aligning to TRBD1. The CDR3 is 14 residues long. Germline lookup yields CDR1 SGHTA and CDR2 FQGNSA. V shed 4 bases, J shed 10 bases, and the junction held 12 bases outside the gene matches. As DNA, the CDR3 is TGTGCCAGCAGCTCCGGGACAGCCGAGTGGAGAGCTTTCCTT. Translating it yields CASSSGTAEWRAFL.

V usage is TRBV16 and J usage is TRBJ1-2; the D is unclear. Germline V lookup: CDR1 KGHSY, CDR2 FQNENV. Trimming took off 5 bases at V and 4 bases at J, with 23 bases between the two ends. This CDR3 has 17 residues. CDR3 protein: CASSTPTVVRKTYGYTF. Here the CDR3 DNA reads TGTGCCAGCAGCACGCCGACGGTCGTTAGAAAGACCTATGGCTACACCTTC.

In this sample, this clonotype turned up many times. The J gene is TRBJ2-3, the V gene TRBV12-3 or TRBV12-4; D gene ambiguous. Trimming stripped 3 bases from V and 0 bases from J, with 16 bases between. This CDR3 spans 17 amino acids. The CDR3, as DNA: TGTGCCAGCAGTTTCCCCATCAACCTACGGAGCACAGATACGCAGTATTTT. The encoded protein is CASSFPINLRSTDTQYF.

This clonotype was recorded at least ten times. The chain carries TRBV6-4 and TRBJ1-2; D not certain. Germline assignment: CDR1 MRHNA and CDR2 SNTAGT. The CDR3 has 17 amino acids. V shed 5 bases and J shed 4 bases, with 23 bases lying between them. The CDR3 here is CASSSSSSHGKTYGYTF. CDR3 DNA sequence: TGTGCCAGCAGTTCAAGTTCCTCACACGGAAAGACCTATGGCTACACCTTC.

This clonotype was detected many times. The chain couples TRBV3-1 to TRBJ1-4; no definite D call. The CDR3 length is 14 residues. V shed 0 bases and J shed 3 bases, with 5 bases lying between them. CDR1 and CDR2 (germline): LGHDT, YNNKEL (reference sequence). The CDR3 is CASSQDLANEKLFF. The CDR3 DNA reads TGTGCCAGCAGCCAAGATCTGGCTAATGAAAAACTGTTTTTT.

As concerns this clonotype: Since a much larger clone is just one base distant, this may be a read error. V is TRBV9 and J is TRBJ1-3; no clear D. The CDR3 extends over 15 amino acids. Germline assignment: CDR1 SGDLS and CDR2 YYNGEE. V lost 4 bases, J lost 0 bases, and 11 bases lay in between. The CDR3 nucleotides read TGTGCCAGCAGCCCTGAGGCAGCCTCTGGAAACACCATATATTTT. Protein product: CASSPEAASGNTIYF. Combining the CDR3 with reference TRBV9 and TRBJ1-3 gives the whole variable domain DSGVTQTPKHLITATGQRVTLRCSPRSGDLSVYWYQQSLDQGLQFLIQYYNGEERAKGNILERFSAQQFPDLHSELNLSSLELGDSALYFCASSPEAASGNTIYFGEGSWLTVV.

This clonotype appeared many times. This chain connects TRBV6-5 to TRBJ2-2; 7 positions agree with TRBD2. The germline V gene has CDR1 MNHEY and CDR2 SVGAGI. The J segment lost 6 bases and the V segment lost 5 bases, leaving 6 bases of the junction unmatched. The CDR3 has 14 amino acids. The chain's CDR3 is CASSGTIQAGELFF. The CDR3, as DNA: TGTGCCAGCAGTGGGACTATACAAGCCGGGGAGCTGTTTTTT.

In its sample, this clonotype was seen many times. The chain joins TRBV19 to TRBJ2-7; D is perhaps TRBD1 (5 bases). The CDR3 covers 14 residues. The germline V gene has CDR1 LNHDA and CDR2 SQIVND (reference sequence). V lost 8 bases and J lost 3, with 17 bases in between. CDR3 amino acids: CASQPTAGIYEQYF. Written as DNA, the CDR3 is TGTGCCAGTCAACCCACGGCAGGGATCTACGAGCAGTACTTC.

There are many counts of this clonotype. The rearrangement joins TRBV10-1 to TRBJ1-1; a weak D match, TRBD1 (5 bases). CDR1 and CDR2 from the germline V gene are WNHNN and SYGVQD (reference sequence). Trimming pared 7 bases from V and 0 bases from J, leaving 12 bases between. This CDR3 has 14 residues. CDR3 protein: CASTRVQVNTEAFF. The DNA of the CDR3 is TGCGCCAGCACCCGAGTACAGGTGAACACTGAAGCTTTCTTT.

There are many counts of this clonotype. V usage is TRBV19 and J usage is TRBJ1-1; D unresolved. V dropped 6 bases and J dropped 1 base, with 6 bases sitting between them. The CDR3 is 12 amino acids. The germline V gene has CDR1 LNHDA and CDR2 SQIVND (reference sequence). The chain's CDR3 is CASSRWNTEAFF. In DNA form, the CDR3 reads TGTGCCAGTAGCCGGTGGAACACTGAAGCTTTCTTT.

This clonotype was picked up many times. The V and J genes are TRBV6-5 and TRBJ2-7, with TRBD2 as a possible D gene (5 bases). The CDR3 contains 15 residues. Deletions cut 4 bases from V and 4 bases from J, with 17 bases between. Germline V gives CDR1 MNHEY, CDR2 SVGAGI. The CDR3 protein is CASSSPGKGPYEQYF. The CDR3 DNA reads TGTGCCAGCAGTTCCCCCGGGAAAGGACCATACGAGCAGTACTTC.

This clonotype has at least ten counts. This chain connects TRBV5-5 to TRBJ1-1; D perhaps matches TRBD1 (6 bases). Germline V lookup: CDR1 SGHKS, CDR2 YYEKEE (reference sequence). The length of the CDR3 is 16 residues. V was cut by 2 bases and J by 2 bases, with 16 bases left in between. CDR3 coding DNA: TGTGCCAGCAGCTTATTATCTCCCGGGGGCAACACTGAAGCTTTCTTT. Protein sequence: CASSLLSPGGNTEAFF.

This clonotype occurred many times. The V call is TRBV7-2, the J call TRBJ1-5; D perhaps matches TRBD1 (5 bases). V dropped 2 bases and J dropped 2 bases, with 10 bases sitting between them. This CDR3 spans 15 amino acids. The V gene's germline CDR1 is SGHTA and CDR2 FQGNSA. The CDR3 spells CASSLNVGGNQPQHF. The CDR3 DNA is TGTGCCAGCAGCTTAAATGTAGGGGGCAATCAGCCCCAGCATTTT.

Comments on this clonotype: A much larger clone differs from this one at a single base, so this may be a read error. V gene TRBV7-3 combines with J gene TRBJ2-1; 10 positions agree with TRBD2. In germline, CDR1 is SGHTA, CDR2 FQGTGA. The length of the CDR3 is 14 residues. The CDR3 loop reads CAGSPQLAGAEQFF. The CDR3 nucleotides are TGTGCCGGCAGCCCCCAGCTAGCGGGAGCTGAGCAGTTCTTC. Based on the CDR3 plus reference TRBV7-3 and TRBJ2-1, the full variable domain is GAGVSQTPSNKVTEKGKYVELRCDPISGHTALYWYRQSLGQGPEFLIYFQGTGAADDSGLPNDRFFAVRPEGSVSTLKIQRTERGDSAVYLCAGSPQLAGAEQFFGPGTRLTVL.

On this clonotype: This may come from a read error, since a much larger clone is one base off. This chain joins TRBV6-2 or TRBV6-3 and TRBJ2-6; tentatively, D is TRBD1 (5 bases). V was cut by 8 bases and J by 0 bases, with 11 bases left in between. Germline CDR1 MNHEY, CDR2 SVGEGT. The CDR3 consists of 15 residues. The CDR3 protein is CASHPTGSGANVLTF. The CDR3 DNA sequence: TGTGCCAGCCACCCTACAGGCTCTGGGGCCAACGTCCTGACTTTC.

This clonotype was detected many times. The J gene is TRBJ1-2, the V gene TRBV9; D remains ambiguous. Per germline, CDR1 SGDLS and CDR2 YYNGEE. The CDR3 is made up of 16 amino acids. V shed 7 bases and J shed 4 bases, with 23 bases lying between them. The CDR3 bases are TGTGCCAGCTGTTGTAGGTACTCAAGAAAGACCTATGGCTACACCTTC. Protein product: CASCCRYSRKTYGYTF.

This clonotype showed up many times. The chain combines TRBV9 with TRBJ1-1; no clear D. CDR1 SGDLS and CDR2 YYNGEE come from the germline V gene. V was clipped by 2 bases and J by 0 bases, with 11 bases between them. The CDR3 runs 15 residues. CDR3 DNA: TGTGCCAGCAGCGTGTTCGGTACAATGAACACTGAAGCTTTCTTT. Translation: CASSVFGTMNTEAFF.

In the case of this clonotype: A clone one base away is much larger, so this may be a read error. Because it lacks the conserved phenylalanine or tryptophan at the end, this CDR3 is likely a read error. The V and J genes are TRBV29-1 and TRBJ2-1; D possibly matches TRBD1 or TRBD2 (5 bases each). This CDR3 comprises 16 residues. The germline CDR1 and CDR2 sequences are SQVTM and ANQGSEA. The germline V and J ends were trimmed by 0 bases and 7 bases, with 19 bases remaining between them. The CDR3 here is CSVEDRFGGVGNEQFY. CDR3 DNA sequence: TGCAGCGTTGAAGATAGGTTTGGGGGAGTGGGGAATGAGCAGTTCTAC.

This clonotype was recorded many times. The genes are TRBV12-3 or TRBV12-4 and TRBJ1-2; D not certain. Trimming took off 5 bases at V and 4 bases at J, with 23 bases between the two ends. This CDR3 is built from 17 residues. CDR3 protein: CASSRVSSFRKTYGYTF. Written as DNA, the CDR3 is TGTGCCAGCAGTCGCGTTTCCAGCTTCCGAAAGACCTATGGCTACACCTTC.